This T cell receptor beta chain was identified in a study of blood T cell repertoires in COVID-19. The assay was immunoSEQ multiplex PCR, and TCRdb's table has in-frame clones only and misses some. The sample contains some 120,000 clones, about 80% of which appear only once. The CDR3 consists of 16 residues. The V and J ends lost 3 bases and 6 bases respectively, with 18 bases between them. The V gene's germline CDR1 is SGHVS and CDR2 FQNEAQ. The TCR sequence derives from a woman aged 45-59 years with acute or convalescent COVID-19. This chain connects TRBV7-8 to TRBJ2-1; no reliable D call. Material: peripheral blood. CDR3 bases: TGTGCCAGCAGCTTGCTAGGATCCTCTGCCCCCAATGAGCAGTTCTTC. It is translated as CASSLLGSSAPNEQFF.